These 22 T cell receptor beta chains came from one sample sequenced in a study of cytomegalovirus exposure and HLA in healthy donors. In the PCR, 60 Vbeta and 13 Jbeta primers were used. Profiling relied on immunoSEQ multiplex PCR, and the TCRdb table lists in-frame clones only, not all of them. This sample carries over 45,000 clones, about four fifths of them seen once, and the ten largest clones take 1.4%. Sequenced sample: PBMCs. All receptors come from a female donor in good health and CMV-seronegative.

V gene TRBV11-1 combines with J gene TRBJ2-1; TRBD2 matches 8 bases. Germline CDR1 reads SGHAT; CDR2 reads FQDESV (reference sequence). V dropped 4 bases and J dropped 0; count of bases not matched to a gene: 8. This CDR3 region has 17 residues. Here the CDR3 reads CASSSRRGASSYNEQFF. Written as DNA, the CDR3 is TGTGCCAGCAGCTCCCGGCGGGGGGCGAGCTCCTACAATGAGCAGTTCTTC.

This clone was seen more than once but under ten times. The chain couples TRBV9 to TRBJ2-3, with D possibly matching TRBD1 (6 bases). The V end lost 3 bases, the J end lost 3 bases, and 14 bases lay between the germline ends. This CDR3 contains 15 residues. Germline CDR1 SGDLS, CDR2 YYNGEE. CDR3 nucleotide sequence: TGTGCCAGCAGCGCAACCCCAGGGGTAACAGATACGCAGTATTTT. It specifies CASSATPGVTDTQYF.

V and J are TRBV23-1 and TRBJ1-6; the match to TRBD1 covers 8 bases. TRBV23-1 is known as an ORF, though its function is uncertain. Trimming cost V 2 bases and J 7 bases; bases outside gene matches: 7. The CDR3 extends over 16 amino acids. CDR3 coding DNA: TGCGCCAGCAGTCAACCCGGGACAGGTCGAAATTCACCCCTCCACTTT. It codes for CASSQPGTGRNSPLHF.

The J gene is TRBJ2-3, the V gene TRBV4-1; 8 positions match TRBD2. CDR1 is MGHRA, CDR2 YSYEKL, per germline. V was clipped by 0 bases and J by 5 bases; unmatched bases: 10. CDR3 length equals 17 residues. This CDR3 is CASSQDPPGLVLDTQYF. The CDR3 DNA reads TGCGCCAGCAGCCAAGACCCCCCGGGACTAGTGTTAGATACGCAGTATTTT.

The V call is TRBV19, the J call TRBJ1-1; D perhaps matches TRBD1 (5 bases). This CDR3 has 14 amino acids. Germline V lookup: CDR1 LNHDA, CDR2 SQIVND (reference sequence). Trimming shortened V by 1 base and J by 2 bases, and 8 bases separated the two germline ends. The DNA of the CDR3 is TGTGCCAGTAGTATAGCAGGGCTCAACACTGAAGCTTTCTTT. Encoded protein: CASSIAGLNTEAFF.

This chain connects TRBV11-1 to TRBJ1-1, with D unresolved. The V end was cut by 3 bases, the J end by 5 bases, with 10 bases between. The CDR3 is 13 residues long. CDR1 is SGHAT and CDR2 is FQDESV in the germline V gene (reference sequence). CDR3 nucleotides: TGTGCCAGCAGCTTCGGAGGGCATACTGAAGCTTTCTTT. It codes for CASSFGGHTEAFF.

This chain's CDR3 is CSAPEDYGYTF. CDR3 DNA: TGCAGTGCACCCGAGGACTATGGCTACACCTTC. J is TRBJ1-2 and V is TRBV20-1; D unresolved. V gave up 6 bases and J gave up 3 bases, with 8 bases separating them. Germline loops: CDR1 DFQATT, CDR2 SNEGSKA (reference sequence). The length of the CDR3 is 11 residues.

J is TRBJ1-2 and V is TRBV5-6; D uncertain. Trimming pared 0 bases from V and 5 bases from J, leaving 8 bases between. The CDR3 covers 13 residues. In germline, CDR1 is SGHDT, CDR2 YYEEEE. DNA of the CDR3: TGTGCCAGCAGCTTGGGCGACGGGTATGGCTACACCTTC. Amino acid sequence: CASSLGDGYGYTF. The full variable domain, completed using reference TRBV5-6 and TRBJ1-2, is DAGVTQSPTHLIKTRGQQVTLRCSPKSGHDTVSWYQQALGQGPQFIFQYYEEEERQRGNFPDRFSGHQFPNYSSELNVNALLLGDSALYLCASSLGDGYGYTFGSGTRLTVV.

This clone was seen more than once but under ten times. The gene calls are TRBV7-3 and TRBJ1-1, with no clear D. The CDR3 length is 14 residues. From germline, CDR1 is SGHTA and CDR2 FQGTGA. The V end was cut by 2 bases, the J end by 0 bases, with 7 bases between. CDR3 sequence: CASSLGGVNTEAFF. The CDR3 DNA sequence: TGTGCCAGCAGCTTAGGCGGAGTGAACACTGAAGCTTTCTTT.

V and J are TRBV7-9 and TRBJ1-4; 8 positions agree with TRBD1. With 3 bases clipped from V and 5 bases from J, the junction kept 2 bases outside the gene matches. This CDR3 contains 14 residues. Germline lookup yields CDR1 SEHNR and CDR2 FQNEAQ (reference sequence). The CDR3 loop reads CASSFGQGNEKLFF. Written as DNA, the CDR3 is TGTGCCAGCAGCTTTGGACAGGGAAATGAAAAACTGTTTTTT.

V is TRBV14 and J is TRBJ2-1; maybe TRBD2 (6 bases). Germline V gene lookup returns CDR1 SGHDN and CDR2 FVKESK. The CDR3 is 18 amino acids. V was trimmed by 4 bases and J by 7 bases, leaving 26 bases between them. CDR3 loop: CASSRRGSRGLGVNEQFF. In DNA, the CDR3 is TGTGCCAGCAGCCGGCGGGGATCCCGTGGCTTAGGGGTGAATGAGCAGTTCTTC.

The CDR3 bases are TGTGCCAGCAGGGCGGGACGGACACCTAACTATGGCTACACCTTC. It yields the protein CASRAGRTPNYGYTF. The chain recombines TRBV6-1 with TRBJ1-2; the D gene is possibly TRBD1 (5 bases). Germline CDR1 MNHNS, CDR2 SASEGT. This CDR3 has 15 amino acids. The V end was cut by 6 bases, the J end by 0 bases, with 14 bases between.

The CDR3 DNA reads as TGTGCCAGTAGTGGGACAGTCAATCAGCCCCAGCATTTT. Encoded protein: CASSGTVNQPQHF. J is TRBJ1-5 and V is TRBV19, with 7 bases lining up with TRBD1. The germline V gene encodes CDR1 LNHDA and CDR2 SQIVND (reference sequence). The length of the CDR3 is 13 residues. V was clipped by 5 bases and J by 3 bases; unmatched bases: 1.

This clone came up a few times. This chain links TRBV19 with TRBJ2-3; D is unresolved. The CDR3 has 15 residues. Germline V gene lookup returns CDR1 LNHDA and CDR2 SQIVND (reference sequence). Trimming pared 5 bases from V and 0 bases from J, leaving 12 bases between. CDR3 sequence (DNA): TGTGCCAGTAGTGTAGGGCTTCTTAGCACAGATACGCAGTATTTT. Translating gives CASSVGLLSTDTQYF.

The chain is built from TRBV7-9 and TRBJ1-1; 9 bases are a match to TRBD1. The CDR3 runs 14 residues. Germline-derived CDR1 and CDR2 are SEHNR and FQNEAQ (reference sequence). V gave up 5 bases and J gave up 5 bases; unmatched junction bases: 6. This CDR3 reads CASSVGQGRTEAFF. CDR3 DNA: TGTGCCAGCAGCGTTGGACAGGGGAGGACTGAAGCTTTCTTT.

The CDR3 sequence: CASSITGKTFYEQYF. In DNA, the CDR3 is TGCGCCAGCAGTATAACAGGGAAAACTTTCTACGAGCAGTACTTC. The J gene is TRBJ2-7, the V gene TRBV23-1; D may be TRBD1 (6 bases). TRBV23-1 is an ORF for which the function is uncertain. CDR3 length equals 15 residues. V dropped 5 bases and J dropped 3 bases, with 17 bases sitting between them.

In this sample, this clone turned up once. The gene calls are TRBV5-6 and TRBJ1-4; possibly TRBD1 for D (6 bases). V lost 3 bases to trimming and J lost 1 base, with 7 bases between them. Germline-derived CDR1 and CDR2 are SGHDT and YYEEEE. The CDR3 length is 14 residues. The CDR3 loop is CASSYRETNEKLFF. As DNA, the CDR3 is TGTGCCAGCAGCTACAGGGAAACTAATGAAAAACTGTTTTTT.

This clone has only a few counts. V usage is TRBV4-3 and J usage is TRBJ1-1; D perhaps matches TRBD1 (5 bases). The CDR3 has 13 amino acids. The germline V and J ends were trimmed by 0 bases and 11 bases, with 13 bases remaining between them. CDR1 LGHNA and CDR2 YSLEER come from the germline V gene. The CDR3 DNA sequence: TGCGCCAGCAGCCAAGAAACGACAGATCAGGCTTTCTTT. As protein: CASSQETTDQAFF.

The chain is built from TRBV7-9 and TRBJ1-2, with 7 bases lining up with TRBD1. Germline CDR1 SEHNR, CDR2 FQNEAQ (reference sequence). The CDR3 totals 14 residues. V gave up 0 bases and J gave up 8 bases; unmatched junction bases: 6. The CDR3 sequence is CASSLAGQGVGYTF. The CDR3, as DNA: TGTGCCAGCAGCTTAGCGGGGCAGGGGGTCGGCTACACCTTC.

There are a few counts of this clone. The rearrangement links TRBV6-6 to TRBJ1-4, with D unresolved. The CDR3 has 15 amino acids. The V and J ends lost 2 bases and 3 bases respectively, with 10 bases between them. Per the germline V gene, CDR1 is MNHNY and CDR2 is SVGAGI (reference sequence). CDR3 sequence (DNA): TGTGCCAGCAGTTACAGGGAGTGGTCTAATGAAAAACTGTTTTTT. It specifies CASSYREWSNEKLFF.

J is TRBJ2-3 and V is TRBV19, with D maybe TRBD2 (6 bases). Trimming removed 4 bases from V and 0 bases from J, with 14 bases in between. Germline CDR1 and CDR2: LNHDA and SQIVND (reference sequence). This CDR3 is built from 16 residues. In nucleotides, the CDR3 is TGTGCCAGTAGTAAGCTAGCGTTGGGAAGCACAGATACGCAGTATTTT. Translation: CASSKLALGSTDTQYF.

This chain joins TRBV5-1 and TRBJ2-1; no clear D. The CDR3 length is 14 residues. V lost 0 bases, J lost 8 bases, and 12 bases lay in between. Germline assignment: CDR1 SGHRS and CDR2 YFSETQ. This chain's CDR3 is CASSLGLSKDEQFF. CDR3 coding DNA: TGCGCCAGCAGCTTGGGACTCTCTAAGGATGAGCAGTTCTTC.